The present TCR beta chain was sequenced within a study of OX40 agonist ivuxolimab in advanced cancers. Clones were sequenced by immunoSEQ multiplex PCR, and TCRdb holds only the in-frame ones, with some missing. Among 25,000 or so clones listed, around 82% were seen once. Between the trimmed V and J ends, which lost 0 bases and 6 bases, there was a span of 12 bases. From germline, CDR1 is LGHNT and CDR2 FRNRAP. CDR3 length equals 15 residues. The origin of this receptor is an adult with an advanced solid tumor such as melanoma, head and neck, liver or kidney cancer. The chain couples TRBV12-5 to TRBJ1-5; D is ambiguous. Sample: CD4+ or CD8+ T cells sorted from blood, taken in a trial of the OX40 agonist ivuxolimab. The CDR3 DNA sequence: TGTGCTAGTGGTTTGGTAGAGGTGGGGATTCAGCCCCAGCATTTT. It encodes CASGLVEVGIQPQHF. The full variable domain, with the rest looked up from reference TRBV12-5 and TRBJ1-5, is DARVTQTPRHKVTEMGQEVTMRCQPILGHNTVFWYRQTMMQGLELLAYFRNRAPLDDSGMPKDRFSAEMPDATLATLKIQPSEPRDSAVYFCASGLVEVGIQPQHFGDGTRLSIL.